This note documents a single T cell receptor (beta chain) sequence. Its cognate antigen is unknown. Germline lookup yields CDR1 SGHTA and CDR2 FQGNSA. The CDR3 sequence is 15 residues long. Trimming pared 6 bases from V and 0 bases from J, leaving 13 bases between. Using CD45RO/CCR7/CD25/CD127/CD95/CD27, CD4+ naive, central memory, regulatory and stem cell-like memory cells were sorted. The data derive from a study of beta chain features in type 1 diabetes. The sequenced template was cDNA made from the entire isolated RNA. Method: immunoSEQ multiplex PCR; TCRdb's copy keeps in-frame clones and lacks some. Here the sample spans about 290,000 clones, 8% being singletons. Notes on the study in general: Equally in patients and controls, shorter templates might have been favored by PCR. There was a moderate but significant shortening of TCRB CDR3s in all four CD4+ subsets of Type 1 diabetes patients.

The gene calls are TRBV7-2 and TRBJ2-3; the D gene could be TRBD1 or TRBD2 (5 bases each). This TCR was recovered from a woman aged 18-29 years in good health. The material sequenced was central memory CD4+ T cells from blood. CDR3 sequence reads: CASRPRGGSTDTQYF. The CDR3 DNA sequence: TGTGCCAGCAGACCTAGGGGCGGGAGCACAGATACGCAGTATTTT.